A selection of T cell receptor beta chains follows, all from one sample in a study of response to subunit inactivated influenza vaccine. TCRdb re-analysed the RT-PCR reads in MiXCR, keeping a single row per CDR3 protein. The table has about 190,000 distinct CDR3 sequences, 13% to 15% seen once; the top ten hold about 25%. Material: CD8+ T cells sorted from PBMCs, obtained about 5 days after vaccination. Receptor source: a man aged 45-65 years who received an inactivated influenza vaccine. Each CDR3 is given with its conserved first and last residue. Fields, in order: J gene, D gene, clone size, V gene, CDR3 protein, CDR3 DNA. The D gene is left open where the match is weak. The listing skips clone size in some rows; elsewhere it reads once, few, many or a size class.

TRBJ2-7,-,-,TRBV7-9,CASSLSQGMILEQYF,TGTGCCAGCAGCCTAAGCCAGGGGATGATCCTCGAGCAGTACTTC
TRBJ1-2,TRBD1,many,TRBV20-1,CSAYLIRTGGGGYTF,TGCAGTGCTTATTTAATACGGACAGGGGGCGGTGGCTACACCTTC
TRBJ2-3,TRBD2,-,TRBV4-3,CASSQGFSGGDTQYF,TGCGCCAGCAGCCAAGGGTTTAGCGGGGGAGATACGCAGTATTTT
TRBJ2-1,-,few,TRBV4-1,CASSQVLGDEQFF,TGCGCCAGCAGCCAAGTTCTAGGCGATGAGCAGTTCTTC
TRBJ2-3,TRBD2,-,TRBV13,CASSLGSSGELEDTQYF,TGTGCCAGCAGCTTAGGATCTAGCGGGGAACTTGAAGATACGCAGTATTTT
TRBJ1-1,-,-,TRBV27,CASSLGRGPEAFF,TGTGCCAGCAGCCTCGGACGAGGGCCTGAAGCTTTCTTT
TRBJ1-3,-,-,TRBV9,CASSVDYVGGPSGNTIYF,TGTGCCAGCAGCGTAGATTACGTCGGGGGGCCCTCTGGAAACACCATATATTTT
TRBJ1-5,-,-,TRBV6-1,CASEPRQGSGQPQHF,TGTGCCAGCGAACCCCGTCAGGGGTCGGGGCAGCCCCAGCATTTT
TRBJ2-3,TRBD2,once,TRBV6-1,CASSRGLAGGWDTQYF,TGTGCCAGCAGCCGAGGGCTAGCGGGGGGCTGGGATACGCAGTATTTT
TRBJ2-3,TRBD1,-,TRBV28,CASSLTRDSSTDTQYF,TGTGCCAGCAGCCTAACGAGGGACAGTAGCACAGATACGCAGTATTTT
TRBJ2-1,-,-,TRBV7-9,CASSLETSMDEQFF,TGTGCCAGCAGCTTAGAAACTAGCATGGATGAGCAGTTCTTC
TRBJ2-5,-,-,TRBV11-2,CASRDTSQGVGQETQYF,TGTGCCAGCAGGGATACTTCTCAGGGAGTTGGGCAAGAGACCCAGTACTTC
TRBJ2-1,-,-,TRBV12-3/TRBV12-4,CASSSTGIEQFF,TGTGCCAGCAGCTCAACCGGGATAGAGCAGTTCTTC
TRBJ2-6,-,-,TRBV5-6,CASSDSGANVLTF,TGTGCCAGCAGCGACTCTGGGGCCAACGTCCTGACTTTC
TRBJ2-7,TRBD1,-,TRBV5-6,CASSLETGINEQYF,TGTGCCAGCAGCCTAGAGACAGGGATCAACGAGCAGTACTTC
TRBJ2-1,TRBD1,few,TRBV15,CATSGTGSNEQFF,TGTGCCACCTCCGGGACAGGGTCGAATGAGCAGTTCTTC
TRBJ2-6,-,-,TRBV7-6,CASSSTPLANVLTF,TGTGCCAGCAGTTCGACCCCGTTGGCCAACGTCCTGACTTTC
TRBJ1-2,-,few,TRBV6-5,CASSYRVTNYGYTF,TGTGCCAGCAGTTACCGGGTTACTAACTATGGCTACACCTTC
TRBJ2-5,TRBD2,-,TRBV10-2,CASSDYGRGKETQYF,TGCGCCAGCAGTGATTACGGGAGGGGAAAAGAGACCCAGTACTTC
TRBJ2-7,-,few,TRBV7-2,CASSHPGYEQYF,TGTGCCAGCAGTCATCCGGGCTACGAGCAGTACTTC
TRBJ2-7,-,-,TRBV4-3,CASSQADGIYEQYF,TGCGCCAGCAGCCAAGCGGACGGAATCTACGAGCAGTACTTC
TRBJ2-1,TRBD2,few,TRBV29-1,CSVEARLAAYNEQFF,TGCAGCGTTGAAGCTCGACTAGCGGCCTACAATGAGCAGTTCTTC
TRBJ2-1,TRBD2,few,TRBV7-6,CASSPPLAGEYNEQFF,TGTGCCAGCAGCCCACCGCTAGCGGGGGAATACAATGAGCAGTTCTTC
TRBJ2-2,-,few,TRBV6-1,CASSVHGTGELFF,TGTGCCAGCAGTGTTCACGGGACCGGGGAGCTGTTTTTT
TRBJ2-7,-,-,TRBV7-9,CASSSGHNEQYF,TGTGCCAGCAGCTCGGGACATAACGAGCAGTACTTC
TRBJ2-3,TRBD1,-,TRBV9,CASSGTGGSRDTQYF,TGTGCCAGCAGCGGGACAGGGGGGTCCAGGGATACGCAGTATTTT
TRBJ2-7,-,-,TRBV6-5,CASSYSDGSYEQYF,TGTGCCAGCAGTTATTCTGACGGATCCTACGAGCAGTACTTC
TRBJ1-1,-,-,TRBV10-2,CASSESIWTEAFF,TGCGCCAGCAGTGAGTCGATTTGGACTGAAGCTTTCTTT
TRBJ2-1,-,few,TRBV7-8,CASSPGGLAYNEQFF,TGTGCCAGCAGCCCCGGTGGATTAGCCTACAATGAGCAGTTCTTC
TRBJ1-1,TRBD1,-,TRBV5-5,CASSADRDITEAFF,TGTGCCAGCAGCGCGGACAGGGATATCACTGAAGCTTTCTTT
TRBJ2-2,TRBD2,many,TRBV12-3/TRBV12-4,CASSLGAAGGPTGELFF,TGTGCCAGCAGTTTAGGGGCGGCGGGGGGGCCTACCGGGGAGCTGTTTTTT
TRBJ2-7,TRBD2,many,TRBV19,CASSSPSLAGVDEQYF,TGTGCCAGTAGTTCCCCGTCCCTAGCGGGAGTTGACGAGCAGTACTTC
TRBJ2-7,-,-,TRBV20-1,CSARVIYEQYF,TGCAGTGCTAGAGTCATATACGAGCAGTACTTC
TRBJ2-1,-,few,TRBV7-6,CASSLGGRVAEQFF,TGTGCCAGCAGCTTAGGTGGCAGGGTAGCTGAGCAGTTCTTC
TRBJ2-2,-,few,TRBV9,CASSEGGTNTGELFF,TGTGCCAGCAGCGAAGGAGGGACGAACACCGGGGAGCTGTTTTTT